In its sample, the clone carrying this T cell receptor beta chain was seen many times. The antigen is undetermined. Subjects with ophthalmopathy showed a Clinical Activity Score no lower than 3, a NOSPECS grade no lower than 4, and a duration shorter than 3 months. The data are from a study of T cells in Graves' hyperthyroidism and ophthalmopathy. General study findings and limits: Ophthalmopathy, which appeared later, was predicted by the model a median approximately 6.7 months before onset. Blood also showed most of the thyroid clonotypes that were expanded above 0.001.

It was RNA transcripts that yielded the amplified TCR beta CDR3 regions. The primer set for the first-round RT-PCR of the TCR CDR3 was HTBI. A single record per CDR3 protein comes from TCRdb applying MiXCR to the multiplex PCR reads. The sample has about 350,000 distinct CDR3 sequences; 15% to 20% are singletons. The CDR3 consists of 12 residues. Germline CDR1 is MNHEY and CDR2 is SVGEGT. Between the trimmed V and J ends, which lost 4 bases and 8 bases, there was a span of 11 bases. This sequence originates from a woman aged 35 to 49 with Graves' ophthalmopathy. The rearrangement joins TRBV6-2 or TRBV6-3 to TRBJ1-2; D unclear. Material for sequencing was blood. As DNA, the CDR3 is TGTGCCAGCAGTTCCCCAGGCGACGGCTACACCTTC. Protein product: CASSSPGDGYTF.